A selection of T cell receptor beta chains follows, all from one sample in a study of graft-versus-host responses after intestinal transplantation. The assay was immunoSEQ multiplex PCR, and TCRdb's table has in-frame clones only and misses some. The sample consists of 40,000 or so clones, around nine tenths of them appearing once. Sample: PBMCs, taken less than 280 days after transplant. All receptors derive from a human patient who received an intestinal transplant, so some T cells may come from the graft donor. Both conserved end residues are part of each CDR3. A D gene is named only where the DNA matches it firmly. Clone size is not always given. Where it is, it says once, few, many or a class for expanded clones.

d_call j_call v_call clone_size cdr3_nt cdr3_aa
TRBD1 TRBJ2-5 TRBV9 NA TGTGCCAGCAGCGTAGCAGGGGGCGCGGAGACCCAGTACTTC CASSVAGGAETQYF
NA TRBJ2-3 TRBV7-9 NA TGTGCCAGCAGCTTTTGGACTAGCACAGATACGCAGTATTTT CASSFWTSTDTQYF
TRBD1 TRBJ2-7 TRBV11-3 NA TGTGCCAGCAGCCCGGGACAGGGTTTCTACGAGCAGTACTTC CASSPGQGFYEQYF
NA TRBJ2-7 TRBV27 NA TGTGCCAGCAGTCGACAGGTTAACTCCTACGAGCAGTACTTC CASSRQVNSYEQYF
NA TRBJ1-4 TRBV19 NA TGTGCCTCGGGTTGGCTGGGGGGCGCAACTAATGAAAAACTGTTTTTT CASGWLGGATNEKLFF
NA TRBJ1-5 TRBV11-3 NA TGTGCCAGCCAGTACAGTTTCAATCAGCCCCAGCATTTT CASQYSFNQPQHF
TRBD1 TRBJ1-2 TRBV30 NA TGTGCCTGGAAACAAGAGAAACCAGGGGGCCCCTTTAGTGGCTACACCTTC CAWKQEKPGGPFSGYTF
NA TRBJ1-5 TRBV10-2 NA TGCGCCAGCAGTGTATACAGGGATTTAACTCAGCCCCAGCATTTT CASSVYRDLTQPQHF
TRBD1 TRBJ2-7 TRBV11-2 NA TGTGCCAGCAGCTTAAGGCAGGGGGCGAGGGAGCAGTACTTC CASSLRQGAREQYF
NA TRBJ1-1 TRBV9 few TGTGCCAGCAGCGTAGTACCAGACATGAACACTGAAGCTTTCTTT CASSVVPDMNTEAFF
TRBD1 TRBJ1-6 TRBV11-1 NA TGTGCCAGCAGCTTCGACAGGGAACCACCCCTCCACTTT CASSFDREPPLHF
NA TRBJ2-2 TRBV30 once TGTGCCTGGAGCGGCAGGGAACCCGGGGAGCTGTTTTTT CAWSGREPGELFF
NA TRBJ2-3 TRBV4-2 NA TGTGCCAGCAGCCAAGATCCAAGGAGGCGGGGCTCCCGGATAGATACGCAGTATTTT CASSQDPRRRGSRIDTQYF
NA TRBJ1-2 TRBV6-1 NA TGTGCCAGCATTTCCCCAGGGGACGGCTACACCTTC CASISPGDGYTF
NA TRBJ1-6 TRBV4-1 once TGCGCCAGCAGCCAAGAACCTTGGCAGGACTCCTATTCACCCCTCCACTTT CASSQEPWQDSYSPLHF
NA TRBJ2-7 TRBV6-6 NA TGTGCCAGCAGTTCGGGACCTCGGAGGGACTTC CASSSGPRRDF
TRBD1 TRBJ2-7 TRBV2 NA TGTGCCAGCAGCGAAAGGACCTATGGGACAGGGAACTACGAGCAGTACTTC CASSERTYGTGNYEQYF
TRBD2 TRBJ2-7 TRBV6-5 once TGTGCCAGCAGTGATCCGTGGGAGGGGGAGCAGTACTTC CASSDPWEGEQYF
NA TRBJ2-7 TRBV7-9 NA TGTGCCAGCAGCTCGGGACACGTTACCTACGAGCAGTACTTC CASSSGHVTYEQYF
TRBD1 TRBJ2-3 TRBV19 NA TGTGCCAGCTCCCCCGGGACAGGAAGCACAGATACGCAGTATTTT CASSPGTGSTDTQYF
NA TRBJ1-2 TRBV5-6 NA TGTGCCAGCAGCTTGATTCCTAGTTCCTATGGCTACACCTTC CASSLIPSSYGYTF
NA TRBJ2-5 TRBV28 NA TGTGCCAGCAGTCTCAGAGCGTTTGGGGGAAAAGAGACCCAGTACTTC CASSLRAFGGKETQYF
NA TRBJ1-6 TRBV9 NA TGTGCCAGCAGCTCTGGGGGGGAGTTGGTTTCACCCCTCCACTTT CASSSGGELVSPLHF
TRBD1 TRBJ2-7 TRBV6-1 NA TGTGCCAGTGGACAGGGTGTTTCCTACGAGCAGTACTTC CASGQGVSYEQYF
TRBD1 TRBJ2-7 TRBV7-2 NA TGTGCCAGCAGCCAAGCCGGGACAGGGTACGAGCAGTACTTC CASSQAGTGYEQYF
TRBD1 TRBJ2-5 TRBV7-9 NA TGTGCCAGCAGCTTATTAGGGACAGGGGTTGAAGAGACCCAGTACTTC CASSLLGTGVEETQYF
NA TRBJ1-6 TRBV19 NA TGTGCCAGTAGTAAAGGGACGTACAATTCACCCCTCCACTTT CASSKGTYNSPLHF
NA TRBJ1-2 TRBV5-1 NA TGCGCCAGCAGCTTAAACACCATCTATGGCTACACCTTC CASSLNTIYGYTF
NA TRBJ2-1 TRBV19 NA TGTGCCAGTAGTATTCACCGGGGGGCTCACAATGAGCAGTTCTTC CASSIHRGAHNEQFF
NA TRBJ1-2 TRBV10-3 NA TGTGCCATCAGTGAGTCAGAGGGGTTGATCTATGGCTACACCTTC CAISESEGLIYGYTF
NA TRBJ2-7 TRBV7-2 NA TGTGCCAGCAGGACAGGTTGGGGCTCCTACGAGCAGTACTTC CASRTGWGSYEQYF
NA TRBJ1-3 TRBV11-2 NA TGTGCCAGCAGCCTCCAGGGCACCTACTCTGGAAACACCATATATTTT CASSLQGTYSGNTIYF
NA TRBJ1-1 TRBV11-2 NA TGTGCCAGCAGCTCCGGTGGGACTGAAGCTTTCTTT CASSSGGTEAFF
NA TRBJ1-4 TRBV4-2 NA TGTGCCAGCAGCCCCAAGGTGCAGGGCGGGGGGGAAAAACTGTTTTTT CASSPKVQGGGEKLFF
NA TRBJ2-7 TRBV5-1 NA TGCGCCAGCAGTCACCGGGACGCTTCCTACGAGCAGTACTTC CASSHRDASYEQYF
TRBD1 TRBJ1-2 TRBV29-1 NA TGCAGCGTTGAACCCTACGGGACAGTCTATGGCTACACCTTC CSVEPYGTVYGYTF
TRBD1 TRBJ2-6 TRBV5-8 NA TGTGCCAGCAGTCCTACAGGGGCTGGGGCCAACGTCCTGACTTTC CASSPTGAGANVLTF
TRBD1 TRBJ1-5 TRBV19 NA TGTGCCAGTAGCGGACAGGCCTCCAATCAGCCCCAGCATTTT CASSGQASNQPQHF
NA TRBJ2-3 TRBV6-4 NA TGTGCCAGCAGCCCCCGGGATACGCAGTATTTT CASSPRDTQYF
TRBD1 TRBJ1-1 TRBV10-3 NA TGTGCCATCAGTGGAGGGGAGACAGGGGGCACTGAAGCTTTCTTT CAISGGETGGTEAFF
NA TRBJ2-2 TRBV5-1 NA TGCGCCAGCAGCTTGCTCACCGGGGAGCTGTTTTTT CASSLLTGELFF
TRBD1 TRBJ1-2 TRBV7-9 NA TGTGCCAGCAGTACCCAGGGAGGGGGCGATGGCTACACCTTC CASSTQGGGDGYTF
NA TRBJ2-7 TRBV5-1 NA TGCGCCAGCAGCCTGGACAAATGGGTAACGGTCTACGAGCAGTACTTC CASSLDKWVTVYEQYF
NA TRBJ1-1 TRBV19 NA TGTGCCAGTAAAGCCCTCTATAACACTGAAGCTTTCTTT CASKALYNTEAFF
TRBD1 TRBJ2-1 TRBV11-1 once TGTGCCAGCAGCTCCCGGGACAGGGTTTCCAATGAGCAGTTCTTC CASSSRDRVSNEQFF